The rows below give T cell receptor beta chains drawn from one sample of a study of identical twins. TCRdb processed the 5' RACE reads anew with MiXCR; each CDR3 protein has one entry. Of 690,000 or so distinct CDR3 sequences detected, 5.5% to 7.5% appear once; the ten largest clones hold 1.5% to 2%. Material for sequencing was naive T cells sorted from blood. Source of these receptors: a man between 18 and 35 years old in good health. Both conserved end residues are part of each CDR3. A D gene is named only where the DNA matches it firmly. Rows give clone size only sometimes, using once, few, many, or a class for an expanded clone.

v_call	d_call	clone_size	j_call	cdr3_nt	cdr3_aa
TRBV12-3/TRBV12-4	TRBD1	few	TRBJ2-4	TGTGCCAGCAGTTCCGGGACAGGGACCATTCAGTACTTC	CASSSGTGTIQYF
TRBV20-1	TRBD2	few	TRBJ2-4	TGCAGTGCTAGAGATTGGGCTAGCGGGAATGCCAAAAACATTCAGTACTTC	CSARDWASGNAKNIQYF
TRBV7-9	TRBD2	many	TRBJ2-1	TGTGCCAGCAGCTTCCGGCTAGCGGGGTACTCCTACAATGAGCAGTTCTTC	CASSFRLAGYSYNEQFF
TRBV5-1	-	many	TRBJ1-1	TGCGCCAGCAGCTTATTTAGCCAGGGCGGCACTGAAGCTTTCTTT	CASSLFSQGGTEAFF
TRBV20-1	TRBD1	many	TRBJ2-3	TGCAGTGCTAGAAGACAGGGGGGAAGCACAGATACGCAGTATTTT	CSARRQGGSTDTQYF
TRBV5-5	TRBD2	few	TRBJ2-1	TGTGCCAGCTTCAGGGTCCGGGAGGGCCGCAATGAGCAGTTCTTC	CASFRVREGRNEQFF
TRBV11-2	-	few	TRBJ1-2	TGTGCCAGCAGCTTAGGCAGACCCTATGGCTACACCTTC	CASSLGRPYGYTF
TRBV5-1	TRBD2	-	TRBJ2-1	TGCGCCAGCAGCCGGACTAGCGGGAGGGCCAGTTATGAGCAGTTCTTC	CASSRTSGRASYEQFF
TRBV21-1	-	many	TRBJ1-4	TGTGCCAGCAGGGGGAGGGAGAGTGAAAAACTGTTTTTT	CASRGRESEKLFF
TRBV30	-	-	TRBJ1-2	TGTGCCTGGAGGGGAAGGGGACTCCCGAAATATGGCTACACCTTC	CAWRGRGLPKYGYTF
TRBV29-1	TRBD2	-	TRBJ2-2	TGCAGCTCCAGACTAGCGGGAGGGCCCGGCACCGGGGAGCTGTTTTTT	CSSRLAGGPGTGELFF
TRBV20-1	-	many	TRBJ2-1	TGCAGTGCTAGTCGCCCCCCGAACTACAATGAGCAGTTCTTC	CSASRPPNYNEQFF
TRBV7-6	-	few	TRBJ2-7	TGTGCCAGCAGCTTAGAGACAGGTTGGGAGCAGTACTTC	CASSLETGWEQYF
TRBV7-6	TRBD1	-	TRBJ1-1	TGTGCCAGCAGCAGACAGGGGGCGGGTACTGAAGCTTTCTTT	CASSRQGAGTEAFF
TRBV25-1	TRBD1	-	TRBJ1-6	TGTGCCAGCAGTGTACAGGGGAGTTCACCCCTCCACTTT	CASSVQGSSPLHF
TRBV29-1	-	many	TRBJ2-1	TGCAGCGTTTCAGGGGACTCCTACAATGAGCAGTTCTTC	CSVSGDSYNEQFF
TRBV11-2	-	-	TRBJ2-2	TGTGCCAGCAGCTTTTCCGCCGGGAGCGTCACCGGGGAGCTGTTTTTT	CASSFSAGSVTGELFF
TRBV20-1	-	many	TRBJ2-7	TGCAGTGCTGACCCTTGGGGGACCGAGCAGTACTTC	CSADPWGTEQYF
TRBV5-1	-	many	TRBJ2-3	TGCGCCAGCAGCACGGACCACTACACAGATACGCAGTATTTT	CASSTDHYTDTQYF
TRBV7-2	TRBD2	many	TRBJ2-7	TGTGCCAGCAGCTCACAGGGACTAGCGGCAACCTACGAGCAGTACTTC	CASSSQGLAATYEQYF
TRBV19	-	-	TRBJ2-1	TGTGCCAGTAGTCCCTCCCTTAGTGGTGAGCAGTTCTTC	CASSPSLSGEQFF